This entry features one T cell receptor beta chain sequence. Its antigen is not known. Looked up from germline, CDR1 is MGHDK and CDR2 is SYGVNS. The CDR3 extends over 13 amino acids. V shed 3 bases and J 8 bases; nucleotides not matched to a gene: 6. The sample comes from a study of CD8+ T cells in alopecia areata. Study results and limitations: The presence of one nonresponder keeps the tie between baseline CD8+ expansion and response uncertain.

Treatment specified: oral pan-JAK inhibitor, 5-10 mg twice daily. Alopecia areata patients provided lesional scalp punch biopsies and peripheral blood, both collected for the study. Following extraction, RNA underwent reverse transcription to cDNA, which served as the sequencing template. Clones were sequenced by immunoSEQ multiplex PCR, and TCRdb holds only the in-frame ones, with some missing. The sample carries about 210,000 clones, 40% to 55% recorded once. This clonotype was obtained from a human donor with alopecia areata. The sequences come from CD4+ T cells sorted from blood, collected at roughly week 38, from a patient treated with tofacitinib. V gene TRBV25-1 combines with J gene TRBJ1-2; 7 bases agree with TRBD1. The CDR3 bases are TGTGCCAGCAGTGACCGGACAGGTCGAGGCTACACCTTC. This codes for CASSDRTGRGYTF.